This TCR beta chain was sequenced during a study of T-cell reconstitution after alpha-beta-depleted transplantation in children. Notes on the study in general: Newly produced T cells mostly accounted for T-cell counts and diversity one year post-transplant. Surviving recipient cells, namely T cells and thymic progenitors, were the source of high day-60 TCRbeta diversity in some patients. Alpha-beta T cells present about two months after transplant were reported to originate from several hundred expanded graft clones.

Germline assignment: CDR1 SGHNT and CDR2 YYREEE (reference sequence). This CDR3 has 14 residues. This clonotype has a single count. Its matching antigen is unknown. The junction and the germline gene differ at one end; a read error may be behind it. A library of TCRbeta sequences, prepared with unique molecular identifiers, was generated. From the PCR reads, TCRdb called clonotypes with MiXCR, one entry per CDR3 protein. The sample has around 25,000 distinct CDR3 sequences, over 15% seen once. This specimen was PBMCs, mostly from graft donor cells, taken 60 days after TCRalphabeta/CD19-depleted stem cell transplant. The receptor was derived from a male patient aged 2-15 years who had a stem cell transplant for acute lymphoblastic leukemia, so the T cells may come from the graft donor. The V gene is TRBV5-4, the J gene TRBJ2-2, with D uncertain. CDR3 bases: TGTGCCATCAGCTTGGGCCCCATCTCCTGGGAGCTGTTTTTT. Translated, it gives CAISLGPISWELFF. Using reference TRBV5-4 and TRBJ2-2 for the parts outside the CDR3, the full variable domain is ETGVTQSPTHLIKTRGQQVTLRCSSQSGHNTVSWYQQALGQGPQFIFQYYREEENGRGNFPPRFSGLQFPNYSSELNVNALELDDSALYLCAISLGPISWELFFGEGSRLTVL.